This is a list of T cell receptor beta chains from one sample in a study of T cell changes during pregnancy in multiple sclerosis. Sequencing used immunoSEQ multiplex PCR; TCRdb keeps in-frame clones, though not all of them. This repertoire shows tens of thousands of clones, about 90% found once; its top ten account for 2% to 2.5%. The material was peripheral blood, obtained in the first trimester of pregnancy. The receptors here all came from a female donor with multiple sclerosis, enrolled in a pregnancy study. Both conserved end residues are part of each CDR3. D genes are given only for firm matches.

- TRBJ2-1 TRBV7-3 TGTGCCAGCAGCTTTGCGGCAGGGGACAATGAGCAGTTCTTC CASSFAAGDNEQFF
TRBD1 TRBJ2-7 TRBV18 TGTGCCAGCTCAGAAGTAGGGACAGACTACGAGCAGTACTTC CASSEVGTDYEQYF
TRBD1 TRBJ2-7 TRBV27 TGTGCCAGCAGTCCCGGGACAGCCGAGCAGTACTTC CASSPGTAEQYF
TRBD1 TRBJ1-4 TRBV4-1 TGCGCCAGCAGCCACTCAGGGGGAAGCGTGGAAAAACTGTTTTTT CASSHSGGSVEKLFF
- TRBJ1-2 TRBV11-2 TGTGCCAGCAGCTTTGGGGCCACTAACTATGGCTACACCTTC CASSFGATNYGYTF
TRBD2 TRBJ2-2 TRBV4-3 TGCGCCAGCAGCCAGGTAGCGGGAGGAACCGGGGAGCTGTTTTTT CASSQVAGGTGELFF
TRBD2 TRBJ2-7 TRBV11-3 TGTGCCAGCAGCTTAGTTCTAGCGGCGAGCTCCTACGAGCAGTACTTC CASSLVLAASSYEQYF
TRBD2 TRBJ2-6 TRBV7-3 TGTGCCAGCAGCTTAGGGAGGGGAATTGGCGGGGCCAACGTCCTGACTTTC CASSLGRGIGGANVLTF
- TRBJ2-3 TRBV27 TGTGCCAGCAGTTTGACGACTAGTCGGGCTAACACAGATACGCAGTATTTT CASSLTTSRANTDTQYF
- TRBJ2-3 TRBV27 TGTGCCAGCAGTTTAGTTTTCTCAGATACGCAGTATTTT CASSLVFSDTQYF
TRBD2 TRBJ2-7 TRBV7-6 TGTGCCAGCAGCTGGACTAGCGGGAGTTACGAGCAGTACTTC CASSWTSGSYEQYF
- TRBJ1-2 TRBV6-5 TGTGCCAGCAGTGGAGTTGATGGCTACACCTTC CASSGVDGYTF
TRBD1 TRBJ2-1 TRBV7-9 TGTGCCAGCAGCTTCCGGGACAGGGGTTACAATGAGCAGTTCTTC CASSFRDRGYNEQFF
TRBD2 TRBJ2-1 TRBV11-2 TGTGCCAGCAGCGGGGGAGGGGCCGAGCAGTTCTTC CASSGGGAEQFF
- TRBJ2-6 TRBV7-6 TGTGCCAGCCGGGGTGGGGCCAACGTCCTGACTTTC CASRGGANVLTF
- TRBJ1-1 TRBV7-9 TGTGCCAGCAGTTTTACAGGGCCCACTGAAGCTTTCTTT CASSFTGPTEAFF